This entry lists 22 T cell receptor beta chains sequenced from one sample in a study of T-cell reconstitution after alpha-beta-depleted transplantation in children. Preparation of the TCRbeta library was carried out with unique molecular identifiers. TCRdb reprocessed the PCR reads with MiXCR, giving one entry per CDR3 protein. The repertoire consists of around 400,000 distinct CDR3 sequences, with roughly 20% occurring once and the leading ten covering around 3.9%. The sample in question was PBMCs from the stem cell graft donor, obtained from the stem cell graft. These receptors came from a human donor who donated a stem cell graft to a child with acute myeloid leukemia.

In its sample, this clonotype was seen a few times. The V gene is TRBV12-3 or TRBV12-4, the J gene TRBJ1-3; D ambiguous. The CDR3 consists of 14 residues. Deletions cut 2 bases from V and 0 bases from J, with 5 bases between. The CDR3 DNA reads TGTGCCAGCAGTTTACTGGACTCTGGAAACACCATATATTTT. Its protein product is CASSLLDSGNTIYF.

The chain links TRBV4-1 to TRBJ2-2; 14 bases match TRBD2. This CDR3 comprises 19 residues. Unmatched junction bases numbered 11, after V lost 4 bases and J lost 4 bases. Germline V gives CDR1 MGHRA, CDR2 YSYEKL. CDR3 DNA: TGCGCCAGCAGCCCAGCCGGGACTAGCGGGAGATCGGGCACCGGGGAGCTGTTTTTT. It yields the protein CASSPAGTSGRSGTGELFF.

V is TRBV20-1 and J is TRBJ2-1; 7 bases are shared with TRBD2. The V segment lost 2 bases and the J segment 4 bases; nucleotides outside the gene matches: 5. The CDR3 is made up of 14 amino acids. Per the germline V gene, CDR1 is DFQATT and CDR2 is SNEGSKA (reference sequence). Here the CDR3 reads CSARSVGGYNEQFF. The CDR3 region has the DNA TGCAGTGCTAGATCGGTGGGAGGGTACAATGAGCAGTTCTTC.

This clonotype was recorded at least ten times. V gene TRBV20-1 combines with J gene TRBJ2-1; 8 bases line up with TRBD2. Trimming at V came to 4 bases and at J to 7 bases, leaving 6 bases not matched to a gene. The CDR3 sequence is 13 residues long. Germline V CDR1 and CDR2: DFQATT, SNEGSKA (reference sequence). In DNA, the CDR3 is TGCAGTGCTACCAGCGGGAGCCCTAATGAGCAGTTCTTC. Amino acids: CSATSGSPNEQFF.

This clonotype was recorded many times. The chain carries TRBV7-2 and TRBJ2-7; no firm D call. Trimming left V 6 bases short and J 2 bases short, with 14 bases between. The germline CDR1 and CDR2 sequences are SGHTA and FQGNSA. The CDR3 is made up of 14 amino acids. The CDR3: CASRTIDKPYEQYF. In DNA, the CDR3 is TGTGCCAGCAGAACGATCGACAAGCCCTACGAGCAGTACTTC.

This clonotype occurred many times. The chain carries TRBV20-1 and TRBJ2-3; 13 nucleotides agree with TRBD2. Looked up from germline, CDR1 is DFQATT and CDR2 is SNEGSKA (reference sequence). The CDR3 is 17 residues long. The CDR3 DNA sequence: TGCACTCGCCCCTGGACTAGCGGGAGAGGTGGCACAGATACGCAGTATTTT. The encoded protein is CTRPWTSGRGGTDTQYF.

This clonotype was detected ten times or more. V and J are TRBV20-1 and TRBJ2-3; 11 bases map to TRBD2. Germline CDR1 DFQATT, CDR2 SNEGSKA (reference sequence). Trimming removed 6 bases from V and 4 bases from J; junction bases left unmatched: 9. The CDR3 extends over 15 amino acids. CDR3 bases: TGCAGTGCAATCTCCGGGACTAGCGGTTCAGATACGCAGTATTTT. Translating it yields CSAISGTSGSDTQYF.

In its sample, this clonotype was seen a few times. The rearrangement joins TRBV7-6 to TRBJ2-1, with D perhaps matching TRBD2 (5 bases). This CDR3 comprises 15 residues. Trimming removed 5 bases from V and 7 bases from J, with 18 bases in between. Per the germline V gene, CDR1 is SGHVS and CDR2 is FNYEAQ. CDR3 coding DNA: TGTGCCAGCAGCCCCCTAGCAGAAGCCGCGAATGAGCAGTTCTTC. Protein: CASSPLAEAANEQFF.

A single count supports this clonotype. The chain combines TRBV11-2 with TRBJ2-2; D assignment may be TRBD1 or TRBD2 (5 bases each). Trimming took 7 bases from V and 5 from J, leaving 20 bases between them. CDR3 size: 16 residues. Per the germline V gene, CDR1 is SGHAT and CDR2 is FQNNGV. The CDR3: CASNKGPVGGTGELFF. The CDR3 nucleotides are TGTGCCAGCAACAAAGGACCCGTTGGGGGTACCGGGGAGCTGTTTTTT.

This clonotype was found many times. The chain uses TRBV12-3 or TRBV12-4 and TRBJ2-3, with 10 nucleotides matching TRBD2. The CDR3 has 14 amino acids. Trimming took 7 bases from V and 3 from J; bases not matched to a gene: 4. This chain's CDR3 is CASNPGLATDTQYF. The CDR3 coding sequence is TGTGCCAGCAACCCGGGACTAGCGACAGATACGCAGTATTTT.

The rearrangement uses TRBV6-2 or TRBV6-3 and TRBJ1-6; maybe TRBD1 (5 bases). V was trimmed by 2 bases and J by 10 bases, leaving 12 bases between them. Germline V gene lookup returns CDR1 MNHEY and CDR2 SVGEGT. The CDR3 covers 14 residues. CDR3 loop: CASSYLAGRSPLHF. CDR3 nucleotide sequence: TGTGCCAGCAGTTACCTAGCAGGGAGGTCACCCCTCCACTTT.

The chain carries TRBV12-3 or TRBV12-4 and TRBJ2-5; 16 positions agree with TRBD2. The CDR3 extends over 18 amino acids. J was trimmed by 5 bases and V by 5 bases; bases with no gene match: 11. CDR3 coding DNA: TGTGCCAGCAGTCTCGGGACTAGCGGGAGGGCCGGAGGGGAGACCCAGTACTTC. Its translation is CASSLGTSGRAGGETQYF.

The chain joins TRBV27 to TRBJ1-3, with D perhaps matching TRBD1 (5 bases). The germline CDR1 and CDR2 sequences are MNHEY and SMNVEV (reference sequence). This CDR3 comprises 18 residues. The ends were cut back, 1 base at V and 2 bases at J, with 18 bases in the middle. The CDR3 bases are TGTGCCAGCAGTTTATTCCGGGACTCCCACGAAACTGGAAACACCATATATTTT. This codes for CASSLFRDSHETGNTIYF.

In this sample, this clonotype turned up many times. CDR3 bases: TGCAGTGCTGCACAGGAAAACACCGGGGAGCTGTTTTTT. Translated: CSAAQENTGELFF. The chain is built from TRBV20-1 and TRBJ2-2; a possible D gene is TRBD1 (5 bases). There are 13 residues in the CDR3. Trimming removed 5 bases from V and 2 bases from J, with 9 bases in between. The germline gives CDR1 DFQATT, CDR2 SNEGSKA (reference sequence).

This clonotype came up many times. The genes are TRBV20-1 and TRBJ2-1, with 13 positions matching TRBD2. CDR1 and CDR2 from the germline V gene are DFQATT and SNEGSKA (reference sequence). Trimming cost V 5 bases and J 6 bases; bases outside gene matches: 4. This CDR3 is built from 14 residues. The CDR3 reads CSAGGLAGRNEQFF. DNA for the CDR3: TGCAGTGCTGGGGGACTAGCGGGACGCAATGAGCAGTTCTTC.

The CDR3 loop is CASSPLGDGSYEQYF. The CDR3 bases are TGTGCCAGCTCACCCCTAGGGGACGGCTCCTACGAGCAGTACTTC. This chain links TRBV18 with TRBJ2-7; D possibly uses TRBD1 or TRBD2 (5 bases each). The V gene lost 3 bases and the J gene lost 0 bases, with 12 bases spanning the gap. Germline values: CDR1 KGHSH, CDR2 LQKENI. The CDR3 sequence is 15 residues long.

Only a few counts were recorded for this clonotype. The chain combines TRBV4-2 with TRBJ2-5, with TRBD1 as a possible D gene (8 bases). V was pared by 0 bases and J by 10 bases, with 21 bases between. Per germline, CDR1 LGHNA and CDR2 YNFKEQ. The length of the CDR3 is 16 residues. Here the CDR3 DNA reads TGTGCCAGCAGCCAAGATCTGGTACAGGGGGGGGTGAGCCAGTACTTC. Protein product: CASSQDLVQGGVSQYF.

There are many counts of this clonotype. The V and J genes are TRBV4-1 and TRBJ2-7, with a weak D call TRBD1 (6 bases). Trimming stripped 3 bases from V and 2 bases from J, with 8 bases between. This CDR3 comprises 13 residues. From germline, CDR1 is MGHRA and CDR2 YSYEKL. The CDR3 DNA reads as TGCGCCAGCAGCCAGGGACAAGCCTACGAGCAGTACTTC. It yields the protein CASSQGQAYEQYF.

The chain has TRBV7-2 and TRBJ2-2, with unresolved D. CDR1 SGHTA and CDR2 FQGNSA come from the germline V gene. Trimming took 3 bases from V and 5 from J, leaving 7 bases between them. This CDR3 is 13 amino acids long. The CDR3 reads CASSFRWTGELFF. CDR3 sequence (DNA): TGTGCCAGCAGCTTTCGGTGGACCGGGGAGCTGTTTTTT.

This clonotype turned up a few times. The rearrangement links TRBV7-2 to TRBJ2-2; 7 bases are shared with TRBD2. V was pared by 6 bases and J by 4 bases, with 11 bases of the junction left unmatched. The CDR3 length is 16 residues. The germline CDR1 and CDR2 sequences are SGHTA and FQGNSA. CDR3 nucleotide sequence: TGTGCCAGCAGTCCCAACCCTAGGACTAGCACCGGGGAGCTGTTTTTT. Protein product: CASSPNPRTSTGELFF.

In its sample, this clonotype was seen many times. The rearrangement uses TRBV12-3 or TRBV12-4 and TRBJ2-5; TRBD2 matches at 7 bases. This CDR3 is 13 amino acids long. V lost 4 bases and J lost 5; bases outside the gene matches: 4. CDR3 DNA sequence: TGTGCCAGCAGTTCCGGACTAGGGGAGACCCAGTACTTC. Amino acids: CASSSGLGETQYF.

This clonotype has more than one count but fewer than ten. DNA for the CDR3: TGCAGTGCTTCCTCCCGCGCAGCCCTTAAGCCGTACCAAGAGACCCAGTACTTC. Encoded protein: CSASSRAALKPYQETQYF. The V gene is TRBV20-1, the J gene TRBJ2-5; the D is unclear. Trimming pared 5 bases from V and 0 bases from J, leaving 25 bases between. The length of the CDR3 is 18 residues. Germline lookup yields CDR1 DFQATT and CDR2 SNEGSKA (reference sequence).